This TCR beta chain derives from a study of cytomegalovirus exposure and HLA in healthy donors. Study-wide findings and caveats: Per a later analysis, 16,951 TCR beta sequences showed association with HLA alleles at 0.05 false discovery rate. Relative to the approximately 630-donor mean, N-insertions were reportedly fewer in an Asian-associated ancestry cluster in a later analysis.

The PCR ran on 60 Vbeta and 13 Jbeta primers. Sequenced by immunoSEQ multiplex PCR; TCRdb stores in-frame clones only, minus some. The data hold under 200,000 clones, with roughly three quarters observed a single time. As regards this clone: Its antigen is still unknown.

V shed 3 bases and J shed 1 base, with 8 bases lying between them. Per the germline V gene, CDR1 is MNHEY and CDR2 is SMNVEV (reference sequence). The CDR3 extends over 14 amino acids. The chain uses TRBV27 and TRBJ2-3; possibly TRBD2 for D (6 bases). Sequenced sample: PBMCs. This receptor was obtained from a woman aged 45-59 years in good health and CMV-seropositive. DNA of the CDR3: TGTGCCAGCAGTTTCTCGGGGGGCACAGATACGCAGTATTTT. Translation: CASSFSGGTDTQYF.